Listed here are 29 T cell receptor beta chains from one sample, sequenced in a study of shared clonotypes between healthy human individuals. Data came from immunoSEQ multiplex PCR; TCRdb stores just in-frame clones and leaves some out. The table lists about 2 million clones, just under 95% of them singletons. CD45RO-negative, CCR7-selected cells formed the naive CD8 fraction, which excluded terminally differentiated effector memory CD45RA+ cells. The specimen was naive CD8+ T cells sorted from blood. The receptors were gathered from a man aged 18 to 29 in good health.

As to this clone: Other DNA sequences within the sample encode an identical CDR3. V is TRBV28 and J is TRBJ2-1; D might be TRBD2 (6 bases). Germline loops: CDR1 MDHEN, CDR2 SYDVKM. With 4 bases removed from V and 0 bases from J, the gap between germline ends came to 10 bases. The CDR3 contains 15 residues. CDR3 protein: CASSSRGSSYNEQFF. The CDR3, as DNA: TGTGCCAGCAGTTCCCGGGGGAGCTCCTACAATGAGCAGTTCTTC. The variable domain in full, with the rest retrieved from reference TRBV28 and TRBJ2-1, is DVKVTQSSRYLVKRTGEKVFLECVQDMDHENMFWYRQDPGLGLRLIYFSYDVKMKEKGDIPEGYSVSREKKERFSLILESASTNQTSMYLCASSSRGSSYNEQFFGPGTRLTVL.

The rearrangement links TRBV9 to TRBJ2-3, with 7 bases matching TRBD1. V was pared by 7 bases and J by 4 bases, with 3 bases of the junction left unmatched. The CDR3 runs to 12 residues. CDR1 is SGDLS, CDR2 YYNGEE, per germline. DNA of the CDR3: TGTGCCAGCGGTCAGGGGGCAGATACGCAGTATTTT. Its translation is CASGQGADTQYF.

Here the CDR3 DNA reads TGTGCCAGCAGCTGGATACAGCACCCCGAGCAGTACTTC. This translates into CASSWIQHPEQYF. The chain joins TRBV5-6 to TRBJ2-7; no clear D. V was trimmed by 3 bases and J by 6 bases, leaving 13 bases between them. Germline CDR1 is SGHDT and CDR2 is YYEEEE. This CDR3 region has 13 residues.

The CDR3 spells CASTDVGGLRGYTF. In DNA form, the CDR3 reads TGTGCCAGCACCGACGTCGGGGGGCTAAGGGGCTACACCTTC. The chain is built from TRBV7-8 and TRBJ1-2, with D maybe TRBD1 (6 bases). The V and J ends lost 7 bases and 8 bases respectively, with 20 bases between them. The CDR3 extends over 14 amino acids. Germline CDR1 reads SGHVS; CDR2 reads FQNEAQ.

This chain links TRBV5-1 with TRBJ1-2; D remains ambiguous. Germline CDR1 reads SGHRS; CDR2 reads YFSETQ. The CDR3 length is 16 residues. The V end lost 0 bases, the J end lost 2 bases, and 14 bases lay between the germline ends. CDR3 DNA: TGCGCCAGCAGCTTGGGATGGTCTCCAACCAACTATGGCTACACCTTC. It encodes CASSLGWSPTNYGYTF.

The chain couples TRBV6-6 to TRBJ2-7; unclear D gene. Germline loops: CDR1 MNHNY, CDR2 SVGAGI (reference sequence). CDR3 size: 16 residues. Trimming took 6 bases from V and 0 from J, leaving 18 bases between them. For the CDR3, the DNA is TGTGCCAGCAGCTCCCCGGACCGATCCCACTCCTACGAGCAGTACTTC. Its protein product is CASSSPDRSHSYEQYF.

The chain employs TRBV15 and TRBJ2-7; a possible D gene is TRBD2 (6 bases). V lost 6 bases and J 7 bases, leaving 10 bases between the germline ends. CDR1 and CDR2 from the germline V gene are LNHNV and YYDKDF (reference sequence). CDR3 length: 11 residues. CDR3: CATRGGEEQYF. The CDR3 DNA reads TGTGCCACCAGAGGCGGGGAAGAGCAGTACTTC.

This chain links TRBV5-4 with TRBJ2-3; TRBD2 matches 7 bases. The CDR3 runs to 14 residues. Germline V lookup: CDR1 SGHNT, CDR2 YYREEE (reference sequence). Trimming cost V 2 bases and J 6 bases; bases outside gene matches: 6. For the CDR3, the DNA is TGTGCCAGCAGCTTTTTCCGGGGGGTTGATACGCAGTATTTT. This translates into CASSFFRGVDTQYF.

In this sample, this clone turned up a few times. The DNA of the CDR3 is TGCGCCAGCAGCCAAGATGTATTTGGGGAGACCCAGTACTTC. This translates into CASSQDVFGETQYF. The chain has TRBV4-3 and TRBJ2-5, with unresolved D. CDR1 and CDR2 from the germline V gene are LGHNA and YSLEER. The CDR3 is 14 residues long. Deletions cut 0 bases from V and 5 bases from J, with 10 bases between.

The chain joins TRBV15 to TRBJ2-5, with D unclear. The CDR3 spans 13 residues. Trimming cost V 3 bases and J 4 bases, with 9 bases left between them. Germline V gene lookup returns CDR1 LNHNV and CDR2 YYDKDF (reference sequence). This CDR3 is CATSSEALETQYF. CDR3 DNA sequence: TGTGCCACCAGCAGTGAGGCTTTAGAGACCCAGTACTTC.

This sequence joins TRBV5-4 and TRBJ1-2, with a tentative D call TRBD1 (6 bases). The CDR3 loop spans 12 amino acids. V lost 4 bases and J lost 8, with 12 bases in between. Germline CDR1 reads SGHNT; CDR2 reads YYREEE (reference sequence). CDR3 nucleotides: TGTGCCAGCAGCGGGGGGACAATCGGCTACACCTTC. Protein sequence: CASSGGTIGYTF.

Concerning this clone: Other nucleotide sequences from this sample produce the same CDR3. This chain links TRBV4-3 with TRBJ2-3; D tentatively reads TRBD1 or TRBD2 (5 bases each). V lost 0 bases and J 3 bases, leaving 10 bases between the germline ends. CDR1 and CDR2 (germline): LGHNA, YSLEER. The CDR3 sequence is 15 residues long. CDR3: CASSQDRDLTDTQYF. The CDR3 DNA sequence: TGCGCCAGCAGCCAAGATCGGGACCTTACAGATACGCAGTATTTT.

In this sample, this clone turned up once. Written as DNA, the CDR3 is TGTGCCAGCAGCTTGTGGATCGAGACGATCGGTGGCTACACCTTC. Protein sequence: CASSLWIETIGGYTF. J is TRBJ1-2 and V is TRBV5-6, with no clear D. The germline V and J ends were trimmed by 1 base and 7 bases, with 17 bases remaining between them. The CDR3 spans 15 residues. Germline loops: CDR1 SGHDT, CDR2 YYEEEE.

The genes are TRBV4-1 and TRBJ1-5; D might be TRBD1 (6 bases). Between the trimmed V and J ends, which lost 5 bases and 2 bases, there was a span of 16 bases. CDR1 and CDR2 from the germline V gene are MGHRA and YSYEKL. The CDR3 totals 16 residues. CDR3 amino acids: CASSIVGGQGNQPQHF. CDR3 DNA: TGCGCCAGCAGCATTGTCGGGGGGCAGGGCAATCAGCCCCAGCATTTT.

CDR3 region: CASSQVQGANSPLHF. CDR3 bases: TGCGCCAGCAGCCAAGTTCAGGGGGCGAATTCACCCCTCCACTTT. The chain recombines TRBV4-1 with TRBJ1-6, with 8 bases aligning to TRBD1. From germline, CDR1 is MGHRA and CDR2 YSYEKL. This CDR3 is 15 amino acids long. V was clipped by 1 base and J by 7 bases; unmatched bases: 3.

Regarding this clone: The same CDR3 also results from other DNA sequences found in this sample. The CDR3: CASSPTSGGTDTQYF. The CDR3 coding sequence is TGTGCCAGCAGTCCGACTAGCGGGGGGACAGATACGCAGTATTTT. The V gene is TRBV27, the J gene TRBJ2-3, with 13 bases that match TRBD2. CDR3 length: 15 amino acids. V gave up 5 bases and J gave up 3 bases; unmatched junction bases: 2. Germline lookup yields CDR1 MNHEY and CDR2 SMNVEV (reference sequence).

The chain is built from TRBV30 and TRBJ2-1, with D tentatively TRBD2 (7 bases). Trimming took off 5 bases at V and 1 base at J, with 18 bases between the two ends. Germline V gene lookup returns CDR1 GTSNPN and CDR2 SVGIG (reference sequence). The CDR3 has 16 amino acids. The CDR3 DNA reads TGTGCCTGGGATCATACAGGGAGGGGGTCCTACAATGAGCAGTTCTTC. It translates to CAWDHTGRGSYNEQFF.

The genes are TRBV5-6 and TRBJ2-7; 8 bases line up with TRBD1. The CDR3 is made up of 16 amino acids. The trim removed 4 bases at V and 4 bases at J, leaving 13 bases unmatched. CDR1 is SGHDT, CDR2 YYEEEE, per germline. The CDR3 region is CASSTKTGVSLYEQYF. The CDR3 coding sequence is TGTGCCAGCAGCACTAAGACAGGGGTATCACTATACGAGCAGTACTTC.

The chain carries TRBV19 and TRBJ2-2; TRBD2 matches 11 bases. V shed 3 bases, J shed 4 bases, and the junction held 4 bases outside the gene matches. There are 16 residues in the CDR3. CDR1 is LNHDA and CDR2 is SQIVND in the germline V gene (reference sequence). As DNA, the CDR3 is TGTGCCAGTAGTATGGCTAGCGGGGGGCCCACCGGGGAGCTGTTTTTT. This gives the protein CASSMASGGPTGELFF.

The chain recombines TRBV10-3 with TRBJ2-3; 7 bases match TRBD2. J lost 2 bases, V lost 2 bases, and 1 base had no gene match. Germline V lookup: CDR1 ENHRY, CDR2 SYGVKD. The CDR3 loop spans 14 amino acids. The CDR3 nucleotides read TGTGCCATCAGTGAGGGGACTATCACAGATACGCAGTATTTT. It encodes CAISEGTITDTQYF.

This clone came up once. The V call is TRBV7-9, the J call TRBJ2-5; D call uncertain. From germline, CDR1 is SEHNR and CDR2 FQNEAQ (reference sequence). This CDR3 contains 13 residues. The V end was cut by 5 bases, the J end by 0 bases, with 7 bases between. DNA of the CDR3: TGTGCCAGCAGCCCCGTGGACCAAGAGACCCAGTACTTC. This encodes CASSPVDQETQYF.

This rearrangement joins TRBV2 to TRBJ2-1; TRBD2 is a possible D gene (6 bases). The V end was cut by 4 bases, the J end by 0 bases, with 10 bases between. Germline CDR1 reads SNHLY; CDR2 reads FYNNEI. This CDR3 spans 15 amino acids. This chain's CDR3 is CASSVLASSYNEQFF. The CDR3, as DNA: TGTGCCAGCAGTGTCCTAGCGAGCTCCTACAATGAGCAGTTCTTC.

This chain links TRBV4-3 with TRBJ2-3; unclear D gene. Trimming stripped 0 bases from V and 2 bases from J, with 18 bases between. This CDR3 comprises 18 residues. From germline, CDR1 is LGHNA and CDR2 YSLEER. In DNA form, the CDR3 reads TGCGCCAGCAGCCAAGATACCCTGCCGGGTTTGGTCACAGATACGCAGTATTTT. The encoded protein is CASSQDTLPGLVTDTQYF.

The chain recombines TRBV5-1 with TRBJ1-1, with a possible D match to TRBD1 (5 bases). Per the germline V gene, CDR1 is SGHRS and CDR2 is YFSETQ. The CDR3 runs to 17 residues. V shed 0 bases and J shed 0 bases, with 15 bases lying between them. This CDR3 reads CASSLGQGAVMNTEAFF. The CDR3, as DNA: TGCGCCAGCAGCTTGGGTCAGGGAGCGGTGATGAACACTGAAGCTTTCTTT.

The rearrangement joins TRBV11-2 to TRBJ2-7; 9 positions match TRBD1. CDR3 length equals 16 residues. V lost 5 bases, J lost 2 bases, and 10 bases stayed unmatched. The germline V gene has CDR1 SGHAT and CDR2 FQNNGV. DNA for the CDR3: TGTGCCAGCAGCGCCGGGACAGGGAATTTAGCCTACGAGCAGTACTTC. Protein sequence: CASSAGTGNLAYEQYF.

The chain recombines TRBV29-1 with TRBJ2-2; D is possibly TRBD2 (6 bases). The CDR3 is 17 amino acids. Germline CDR1 is SQVTM and CDR2 is ANQGSEA. Trimming took 4 bases from V and 3 from J, leaving 21 bases between them. CDR3: CSVAGVDTFDYTGELFF. CDR3 bases: TGCAGCGTTGCGGGGGTCGATACTTTCGATTACACCGGGGAGCTGTTTTTT.

The chain employs TRBV7-2 and TRBJ2-3; 8 bases are a match to TRBD2. This CDR3 spans 16 amino acids. Germline CDR1 is SGHTA and CDR2 is FQGNSA. The J segment lost 0 bases and the V segment lost 3 bases, leaving 5 bases of the junction unmatched. In DNA form, the CDR3 reads TGTGCCAGCAGCTTGCTGGCGGGAGGTAGCACAGATACGCAGTATTTT. Translated, it gives CASSLLAGGSTDTQYF.

J is TRBJ1-6 and V is TRBV30, with D maybe TRBD1 (6 bases). The CDR3 sequence is 16 residues long. V dropped 1 base and J dropped 0 bases, with 10 bases sitting between them. Germline V lookup: CDR1 GTSNPN, CDR2 SVGIG (reference sequence). As DNA, the CDR3 is TGTGCCTGGAGTGAGGACAGCAGCTCCTATAATTCACCCCTCCACTTT. The encoded protein is CAWSEDSSSYNSPLHF.

The sample holds one count of this clone. This chain links TRBV4-1 with TRBJ1-5; the D is unclear. The CDR3 sequence is 15 residues long. V was shortened by 3 bases and J by 3 bases, with 12 bases between the two germline ends. From germline, CDR1 is MGHRA and CDR2 YSYEKL. CDR3 DNA sequence: TGCGCCAGCAGCCAGTTAACAGACCCCAATCAGCCCCAGCATTTT. Translation gives CASSQLTDPNQPQHF.